This TCR beta chain was documented in a study of OX40 agonist ivuxolimab in advanced cancers. Study in general: Each dose-escalation patient presented with hepatocellular carcinoma, melanoma, renal cell or head and neck cancer. Study-level points and caveats: With doses of 0.1-3.0 mg/kg, partial responders showed among the lowest clonal expansion.

V shed 2 bases and J 5 bases; nucleotides not matched to a gene: 4. Germline assignment: CDR1 MNHNY and CDR2 SVGAGI (reference sequence). The CDR3 runs to 14 residues. Some clones are missing from TCRdb's copy, which holds only in-frame ones; the method was immunoSEQ multiplex PCR. The data contain approximately 100,000 clones, about 92% of them singletons. For this clone: Its antigen is not identified.

The material sequenced was CD4+ or CD8+ T cells sorted from blood, taken in a trial of the OX40 agonist ivuxolimab. The sequence was obtained from an adult with an advanced solid tumor such as melanoma, head and neck, liver or kidney cancer. The chain is built from TRBV6-6 and TRBJ2-7, with TRBD1 identical over 9 bases. The CDR3: CASSYAGQGNEQYF. DNA of the CDR3: TGTGCCAGCAGTTACGCCGGACAGGGGAACGAGCAGTACTTC.